Only a few counts were recorded for the clone carrying this T cell receptor beta chain. The sample belongs to a study of blood T cell repertoires in COVID-19. For the study at large: From the United States, Italy and Spain came samples of acute and convalescent COVID-19. Sample material is recorded as cDNA or gDNA derived from T cells, B-cell-depleted T cells, or PBMCs.

The CDR3 is 12 amino acids. V gave up 6 bases and J gave up 13 bases, with 16 bases separating them. Per germline, CDR1 SNHLY and CDR2 FYNNEI. Original methodology: Reference gene primers were amplified, and this amplification served to estimate nucleated cell counts. Here immunoSEQ multiplex PCR was the method, and the copy in TCRdb shows in-frame clones only, minus some. V and J calls and clone size come straight from that table; D and trimming were deduced from the DNA. The sample contains 200,000 to 250,000 clones, roughly 75% of which appear only once. J is TRBJ2-1 and V is TRBV2; tentative D call: TRBD1 (6 bases). Material: peripheral blood. The TCR originated in a woman in her sixties or seventies with acute or convalescent COVID-19. CDR3 in amino acids: CASSGPGQTQFF. Written as DNA, the CDR3 is TGTGCCAGCAGCGGGCCGGGACAAACTCAGTTCTTC.